A selection of T cell receptor beta chains follows, all from one sample in a study of cytomegalovirus exposure and HLA in healthy donors. Assay used: immunoSEQ multiplex PCR; TCRdb lists only in-frame clones, some missing. The sample has roughly 150,000 clones; over 80% are singletons. Sequencing was performed on PBMCs. These receptors all stem from a girl aged 5-17 years in good health and CMV-seropositive. Each CDR3 is given with its conserved first and last residue. The D gene is left open where the match is weak. Part of the rows lack a size; the others show once, few, many or a class for expanded clones.

>TRBJ2-1|TRBV11-2|-|TRBD1
TGTGCCAGCAGCTTAGTGACAGGGGAAGAGGCTCAGTTCTTC
CASSLVTGEEAQFF
>TRBJ1-5|TRBV7-9|-|-
TGTGCCAGCGGCGACAACCGGGATCCAAATCAGCCCCAGCATTTT
CASGDNRDPNQPQHF
>TRBJ1-1|TRBV6-5|-|TRBD1
TGTGCCAGCACTCTAGACAGGGGGACCACTGAAGCTTTCTTT
CASTLDRGTTEAFF
>TRBJ1-1|TRBV7-7|-|-
TGTGCTAGCAGCCTCGACAGGAACACTGAAGCTTTCTTT
CASSLDRNTEAFF
>TRBJ2-2|TRBV5-1|-|-
TGCGCCAGCAGCTTGTCGCAAGCGGCCGGGGAGCTGTTTTTT
CASSLSQAAGELFF
>TRBJ2-1|TRBV6-5|-|TRBD2
TGTGCCAGCAGTCTACTAGCGGGGGCGGACAATGAGCAGTTCTTC
CASSLLAGADNEQFF
>TRBJ1-6|TRBV7-6|-|-
TGTGCCAGCAGCGTCATGCCCGGCGGGGGACCCGCCTTGGATTCACCCCTCCACTTT
CASSVMPGGGPALDSPLHF
>TRBJ1-1|TRBV7-2|-|-
TGTGCCAGCAGTTTACCACCGGGACTACCGAACACTGAAGCTTTCTTT
CASSLPPGLPNTEAFF
>TRBJ1-5|TRBV27|-|-
TGTGCCAGCAGTTCCCGTGGGGGGGTTTGGGGTGAGCCCCAGCATTTT
CASSSRGGVWGEPQHF
>TRBJ1-2|TRBV15|-|TRBD1
TGTGCCACCAGCAGAGATTTACCAGGGGGCTTGGGAGGCTACACCTTC
CATSRDLPGGLGGYTF
>TRBJ1-1|TRBV28|-|TRBD1
TGTGCCAGCAGTCGGACAGGGACGAACACTGAAGCTTTCTTT
CASSRTGTNTEAFF
>TRBJ1-5|TRBV7-6|-|TRBD1
TGTGCCAGCAGCCTCGGGACAGGGCCTCAGCCCCAGCATTTT
CASSLGTGPQPQHF
>TRBJ1-1|TRBV2|medium-sized|-
TGTGCCAGCACTTACAGGGTAAAACCTGAAGCTTTCTTT
CASTYRVKPEAFF
>TRBJ2-1|TRBV5-4|once|TRBD2
TGTGCCAGCAGCTGGGGGCCGACTAGCGGGAGGGAACACAATGAGCAGTTCTTC
CASSWGPTSGREHNEQFF
>TRBJ2-7|TRBV9|-|-
TGTGCCAGCAGCCAAGGGGCGGTCGCCGAGCAGTACTTC
CASSQGAVAEQYF
>TRBJ2-7|TRBV5-5|-|TRBD1
TGTGCCAGCAGCCTACGGACAGGGGGAGTAGGCGAGCAGTACTTC
CASSLRTGGVGEQYF
>TRBJ2-3|TRBV7-9|-|TRBD1
TGTGCCAGCAGCAACGACAGGGGGAGGGATACGCAGTATTTT
CASSNDRGRDTQYF
>TRBJ2-7|TRBV5-1|-|-
TGCGCCAGCAGGCGCGAAGGAGACTACGAGCAGTACTTC
CASRREGDYEQYF
>TRBJ2-5|TRBV5-4|-|TRBD1
TGTGCCAGCAGCTTGCCGGGACAGCAAGAGACCCAGTACTTC
CASSLPGQQETQYF
>TRBJ2-3|TRBV9|-|-
TGTGCCAGCAGCGAGGGCGGGGACACAGATACGCAGTATTTT
CASSEGGDTDTQYF
>TRBJ2-1|TRBV10-1|-|-
TGCGCCAGCAGTGAGCTACCCAGGGTTAATGAGCAGTTCTTC
CASSELPRVNEQFF
>TRBJ1-1|TRBV6-5|-|TRBD1
TGTGCCAGCAGCCGTGGGACAGTGAACACTGAAGCTTTCTTT
CASSRGTVNTEAFF
>TRBJ1-4|TRBV28|-|-
TGTGCCAGCAACCGGGAGGCTAATGAAAAACTGTTTTTT
CASNREANEKLFF
>TRBJ1-1|TRBV30|-|-
TGTGCCTGGAGTGTCGGACACTTGAACACTGAAGCTTTCTTT
CAWSVGHLNTEAFF
>TRBJ2-5|TRBV4-1|-|-
TGCGCCAGCAGCCAAGAAGTAACTACTGCCTATCCAAAAACTCGGGAGACCCAGTACTTC
CASSQEVTTAYPKTRETQYF
>TRBJ2-3|TRBV19|-|TRBD1
TGTGCCAGTAGTATAGTCGGGACAGATAGCACAGATACGCAGTATTTT
CASSIVGTDSTDTQYF
>TRBJ2-7|TRBV4-2|-|TRBD2
TGTGCCAGCAGCCAAGATAGCGGGAGAATCTGGGAGCAGTACTTC
CASSQDSGRIWEQYF
>TRBJ2-1|TRBV5-8|-|-
TGTGCCAGCAGCTTTGACAGGTCGAGCTCCTACAATGAGCAGTTCTTC
CASSFDRSSSYNEQFF
>TRBJ1-3|TRBV4-3|-|-
TGCGCCAGCAGCCAAGCCAGGGTTTATGGAAACACCATATATTTT
CASSQARVYGNTIYF
>TRBJ2-7|TRBV13|-|-
TGTGCCAGCAGCTTAGGGGCCAGGGCGCACGAGCAGTACTTC
CASSLGARAHEQYF
>TRBJ1-5|TRBV6-5|-|-
TGTGCCAGCAGTTACCGTTTAGATCAGCCCCAGCATTTT
CASSYRLDQPQHF
>TRBJ2-5|TRBV11-2|few|-
TGTGCCAGCAGCTTATCTCCCTCCTCGGGGACCCAGTACTTC
CASSLSPSSGTQYF
>TRBJ2-3|TRBV27|-|-
TGTGCCAGCAGTTCCCGCACAGGGAGCACAGATACGCAGTATTTT
CASSSRTGSTDTQYF
>TRBJ2-7|TRBV4-2|-|TRBD2
TGTGCCAGCAGCCAAGGGACTAGCGGGAATTGGGAGCAGTACTTC
CASSQGTSGNWEQYF
>TRBJ2-1|TRBV9|-|-
TGTGCCAGCAGCCCTCTCCGGGCGGGCCTAGACAATGAGCAGTTCTTC
CASSPLRAGLDNEQFF
>TRBJ1-2|TRBV5-4|-|-
TGTGCCAGCAGCCAGGTGACGCGGGGCCGTAACTATGGCTACACCTTC
CASSQVTRGRNYGYTF
>TRBJ2-2|TRBV7-3|-|-
TGTGCCAGCAGCGGCCAAAGAGCGACCGGGGAGCTGTTTTTT
CASSGQRATGELFF
>TRBJ2-2|TRBV6-5|medium-sized|TRBD2
TGTGCCAGCAGTTACTTAGCGGGAGTGGGGGCCGGGGAGCTGTTTTTT
CASSYLAGVGAGELFF
>TRBJ1-1|TRBV6-6|once|-
TGTGCCAGCACCAAAGTGGGGGGTGAAGCTTTCTTT
CASTKVGGEAFF
>TRBJ1-1|TRBV9|few|-
TGTGCCAGCAGCGTTCCGACAGGTCTAGAAACTGAAGCTTTCTTT
CASSVPTGLETEAFF
>TRBJ2-2|TRBV7-7|-|-
TGTGCTAGCAGCTTAGGCCGTAACACAGGGCGCACCGGGGAGCTGTTTTTT
CASSLGRNTGRTGELFF
>TRBJ1-1|TRBV15|-|-
TGTGCCACCAGCAGATCAGTGGACAGAACTGAAGCTTTCTTT
CATSRSVDRTEAFF
>TRBJ2-5|TRBV7-2|once|-
TGTGCCAGCAGCCCCCGGGGGACCTCGGGCCGGGAGACCCAGTACTTC
CASSPRGTSGRETQYF
>TRBJ2-2|TRBV6-1|-|TRBD2
TGTGCCAGCAGCGCTAGCGGGGGGGCCCGGGGGGAGCTGTTTTTT
CASSASGGARGELFF
>TRBJ1-4|TRBV15|-|TRBD1
TGTGCCACCAGCATAACACCGGGACAGGGGAGTGAAAAACTGTTTTTT
CATSITPGQGSEKLFF
>TRBJ1-3|TRBV29-1|-|-
TGCAGCGTTGACTTCGGGGGAAGTGGAAACACCATATATTTT
CSVDFGGSGNTIYF
>TRBJ2-7|TRBV28|few|-
TGTGCCAGCAGTTTATGGGGCGAGGGGGGGGTCTACGAGCAGTACTTC
CASSLWGEGGVYEQYF
>TRBJ1-1|TRBV4-1|-|TRBD1
TGCGCCAGCAGCCAAGCCTTCCCCACGACAGGGAGGAACACTGAAGCTTTCTTT
CASSQAFPTTGRNTEAFF
>TRBJ1-1|TRBV4-1|-|TRBD1
TGCGCCAGCAGCCAGGAGAGGGGGCCTTTCCTTTCCACTGAAGCTTTCTTT
CASSQERGPFLSTEAFF
>TRBJ2-1|TRBV18|-|-
TGTGCCAGCTCACCGAATCAGGGCAATGAGCAGTTCTTC
CASSPNQGNEQFF
>TRBJ2-3|TRBV7-2|-|TRBD2
TGTGCCAGCAGCTTACAGGGGCTAGCGGGGGGGCTCGGTACGCAGTATTTT
CASSLQGLAGGLGTQYF